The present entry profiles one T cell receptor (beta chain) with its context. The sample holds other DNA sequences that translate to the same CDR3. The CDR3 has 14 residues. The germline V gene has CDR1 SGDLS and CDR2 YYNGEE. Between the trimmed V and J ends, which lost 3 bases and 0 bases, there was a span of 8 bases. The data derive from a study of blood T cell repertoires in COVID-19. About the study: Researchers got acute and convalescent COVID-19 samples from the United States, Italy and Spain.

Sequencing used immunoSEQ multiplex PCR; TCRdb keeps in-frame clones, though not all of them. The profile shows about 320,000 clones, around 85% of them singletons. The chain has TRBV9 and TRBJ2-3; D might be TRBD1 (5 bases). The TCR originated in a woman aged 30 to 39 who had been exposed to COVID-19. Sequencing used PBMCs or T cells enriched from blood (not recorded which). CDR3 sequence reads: CASSAPGSTDTQYF. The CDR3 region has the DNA TGTGCCAGCAGCGCCCCAGGGAGCACAGATACGCAGTATTTT.